One and the same sample provided the 5 T cell receptor beta chains below, sequenced in a study of cytomegalovirus exposure and HLA in healthy donors. The PCR used 60 Vbeta and 13 Jbeta primers. TCRdb's table, derived via immunoSEQ multiplex PCR, lists solely in-frame clones and lacks some. The table includes around 180,000 clones, over 70% detected once. The sample consisted of PBMCs. Receptors were obtained from a man aged 30 to 39 in good health and CMV-seropositive.

The CDR3 region is CASSYEGQGRFGYTF. The CDR3 coding sequence is TGTGCCAGCAGTTACGAAGGTCAGGGTCGGTTTGGCTACACCTTC. This rearrangement joins TRBV6-5 to TRBJ1-2; TRBD1 might be the D (5 bases). V was shortened by 2 bases and J by 7 bases, with 17 bases between the two germline ends. Looked up from germline, CDR1 is MNHEY and CDR2 is SVGAGI. This CDR3 is built from 15 residues.

There are a few counts of this clone. V usage is TRBV5-8 and J usage is TRBJ2-3; TRBD2 agrees at 11 bases. V lost 4 bases, J lost 3 bases, and 1 base stayed unmatched. Looked up from germline, CDR1 is SGHTS and CDR2 is YDEGEE. The CDR3 has 14 amino acids. CDR3 region: CASSRLAGTDTQYF. CDR3 coding DNA: TGTGCCAGCAGCCGACTAGCGGGAACAGATACGCAGTATTTT.

The genes are TRBV7-9 and TRBJ1-2; 9 bases align to TRBD1. The J segment lost 4 bases and the V segment lost 0 bases, leaving 3 bases of the junction unmatched. This CDR3 has 15 amino acids. Germline V lookup: CDR1 SEHNR, CDR2 FQNEAQ (reference sequence). CDR3 coding DNA: TGTGCCAGCAGCTTAGCGGGACAGGGAGTCTATGGCTACACCTTC. Amino acids: CASSLAGQGVYGYTF.

The CDR3 protein is CASRIAGGPKTQYF. The DNA for the CDR3 is TGTGCCAGCAGGATAGCGGGGGGGCCGAAGACCCAGTACTTC. The chain combines TRBV27 with TRBJ2-5; 11 bases agree with TRBD2. The CDR3 extends over 14 amino acids. CDR1 is MNHEY, CDR2 SMNVEV, per germline (reference sequence). Trimming cost V 6 bases and J 6 bases; bases outside gene matches: 6.

The CDR3 reads CSASQRPEQFF. The CDR3 coding sequence is TGCAGTGCTAGTCAGCGCCCAGAGCAGTTCTTC. V usage is TRBV20-1 and J usage is TRBJ2-1; D ambiguous. Deletions cut 3 bases from V and 10 bases from J, with 10 bases between. The CDR3 runs 11 residues. Germline V gives CDR1 DFQATT, CDR2 SNEGSKA (reference sequence).